The text below deals with one T cell receptor beta chain. This PCR relied on a set of 60 Vbeta primers and 13 Jbeta primers. Sequencing was performed with immunoSEQ multiplex PCR; in TCRdb, only in-frame clones are kept and a portion is missing. The table has about 130,000 clones, around four fifths seen once; the top ten hold 1.5%. This entry comes from a study of cytomegalovirus exposure and HLA in healthy donors. The V end was cut by 4 bases, the J end by 7 bases, with 16 bases between. Germline lookup yields CDR1 SGHAT and CDR2 FQNNGV. The CDR3 has 15 residues. Material for sequencing was PBMCs. The chain is built from TRBV11-2 and TRBJ2-2; TRBD2 is a possible D gene (6 bases). This TCR derives from a female donor in good health and CMV-seronegative. CDR3 loop: CASSSAAGSHGELFF. The CDR3 nucleotides are TGTGCCAGCAGCTCGGCAGCGGGCTCCCACGGGGAGCTGTTTTTT.